The TCR beta chain under discussion was sequenced for a study of OX40 agonist ivuxolimab in advanced cancers. Context from the whole study: Ivuxolimab, which targeted the costimulatory receptor OX40 (CD134), was an agonistic, fully human IgG2 monoclonal antibody. The dose-escalation cohort was about 83% male with a mean age of about 58 years, ranging from roughly 20 to 80. The monotherapy dose-escalation portion (N of about 50 patients) of the phase I ivuxolimab trial is reported in the paper. Partial responses occurred in three dose-escalation patients: two with cutaneous melanoma and one with hepatocellular carcinoma. Prior anti-PD-1, anti-PD-L1 or anti-CTLA-4 therapy was permitted, and checkpoint inhibitors had been received by roughly 40% of dose-escalation patients. Peripheral TCRbeta sequencing aimed to test whether ivuxolimab altered TCR sequence diversity and caused clonal T-cell expansion. Of the 52 patients in dose escalation, some 19 had hepatocellular carcinoma, about 15 had melanoma, 9 had renal cell carcinoma and 9 had head and neck cancer. Intravenous ivuxolimab was administered to patients every 2 weeks at six dose levels: 0.01, 0.1, 0.3, 1.5, 3 and 10 mg/kg. Study-wide conclusions, independent of this receptor: In the 0.1-3.0 mg/kg groups, partial responders had among the lowest normalized peripheral clonal expansion, particularly in CD8+ T cells. At doses of 0.1 to 3.0 mg/kg, clonal expansion of both CD4+ and CD8+ T cells in blood was seen between baseline and week 6. Which antigens the clonally expanded peripheral T cells were specific for was not determined. After ivuxolimab, expanded clones were on average more numerous among CD8+ T cells than among CD4+ T cells. Low levels of normalized T-cell clonal expansion were also seen in some patients who did not respond.

To sequence the TCRbeta CDR3 region, genomic DNA was isolated from the sorted cells. The immunoSEQ Assay was used for sequencing of TCRbeta CDR3 regions. Sourced from immuneACCESS, this table was stored by TCRdb with only in-frame sequences that have V and J called. A share of the clones is absent; for the studies checked, an unresolved V gene accounts for under half, and the remainder has no known explanation. In all, the sample holds roughly 97,000 clones, and over 85% of those were seen once. The ten largest make up 0.7% to 1% of the sample. Remarks on this clone: It lacks a known antigen. There are no base qualities to consult, and no much larger clone falls within one base.

Patients with autoimmune disease history or receiving systemic immunosuppression were excluded from the trial. Peripheral blood for TCR sequencing was collected from all dose cohorts at baseline, on cycle 4 day 1, and on cycle 7 day 1. Samples were obtained from an open-label, multicenter, first-in-human phase I dose-escalation trial of ivuxolimab. Adults with locally advanced or metastatic melanoma, renal cell carcinoma, hepatocellular carcinoma or head and neck squamous cell carcinoma were enrolled in the trial. Before TCR sequencing, CD4+ and CD8+ T cells were separately sorted from peripheral blood. The CDR3 runs 12 amino acids, cysteine and phenylalanine included. The DNA shown is the 36-base CDR3, in frame from base 1. The germline V gene provides CDR1 SQVTM and CDR2 ANQGSEA. The trim is 6 bases for V and 4 bases for J, with a gap of 12 bases between the germline ends.

The sequencing used CD4+ or CD8+ T cells sorted from blood, collected in a trial of the OX40 agonist ivuxolimab. This TCR was sampled from an adult with an advanced solid tumor such as melanoma, head and neck, liver or kidney cancer. The sequence joins TRBV29-1 to TRBJ2-5; the D region may be TRBD1 or TRBD2, each matching 5 bases equally. The DNA is as follows: TGCAGCGTAGGGGAGCTTCGAGAGACCCAGTACTTC. It encodes CSVGELRETQYF.